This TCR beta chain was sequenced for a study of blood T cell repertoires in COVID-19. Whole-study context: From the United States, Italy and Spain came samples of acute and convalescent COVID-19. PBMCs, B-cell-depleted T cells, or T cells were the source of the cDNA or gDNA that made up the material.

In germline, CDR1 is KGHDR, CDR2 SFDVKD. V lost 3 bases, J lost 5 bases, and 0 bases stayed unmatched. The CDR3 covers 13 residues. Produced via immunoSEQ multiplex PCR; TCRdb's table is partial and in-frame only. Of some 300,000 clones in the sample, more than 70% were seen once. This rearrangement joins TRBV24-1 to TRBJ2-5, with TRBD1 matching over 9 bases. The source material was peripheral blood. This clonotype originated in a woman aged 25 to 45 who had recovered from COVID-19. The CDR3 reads CATSDGQGETQYF. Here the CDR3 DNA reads TGTGCCACCAGTGATGGACAGGGGGAGACCCAGTACTTC.